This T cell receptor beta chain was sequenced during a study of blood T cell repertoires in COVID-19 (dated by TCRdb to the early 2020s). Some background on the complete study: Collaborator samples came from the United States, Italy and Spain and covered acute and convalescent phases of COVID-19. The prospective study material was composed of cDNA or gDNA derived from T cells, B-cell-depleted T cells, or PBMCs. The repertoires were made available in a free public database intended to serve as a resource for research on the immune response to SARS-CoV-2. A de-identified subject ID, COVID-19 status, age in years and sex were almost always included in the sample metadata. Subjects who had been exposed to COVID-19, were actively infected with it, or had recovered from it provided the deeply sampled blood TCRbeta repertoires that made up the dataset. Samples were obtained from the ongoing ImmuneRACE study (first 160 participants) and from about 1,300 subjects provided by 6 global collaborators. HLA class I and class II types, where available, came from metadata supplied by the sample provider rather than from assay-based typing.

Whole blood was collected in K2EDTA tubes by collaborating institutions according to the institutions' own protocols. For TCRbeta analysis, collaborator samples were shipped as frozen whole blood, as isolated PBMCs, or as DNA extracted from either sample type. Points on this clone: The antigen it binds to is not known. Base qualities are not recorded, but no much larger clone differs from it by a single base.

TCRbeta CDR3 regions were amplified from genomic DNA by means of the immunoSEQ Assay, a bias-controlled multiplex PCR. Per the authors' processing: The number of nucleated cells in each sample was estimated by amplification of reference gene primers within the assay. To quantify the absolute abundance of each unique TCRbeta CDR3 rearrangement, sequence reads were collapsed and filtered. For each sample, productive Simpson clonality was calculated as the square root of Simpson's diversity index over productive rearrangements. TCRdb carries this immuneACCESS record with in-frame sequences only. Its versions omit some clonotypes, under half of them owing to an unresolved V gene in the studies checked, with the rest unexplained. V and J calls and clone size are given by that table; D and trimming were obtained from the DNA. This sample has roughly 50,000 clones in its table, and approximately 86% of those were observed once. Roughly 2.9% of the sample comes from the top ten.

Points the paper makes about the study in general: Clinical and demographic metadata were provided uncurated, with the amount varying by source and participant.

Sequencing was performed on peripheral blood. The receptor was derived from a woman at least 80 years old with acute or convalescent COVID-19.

In nucleotide form, the sequence is TGTGCCAGTAGTATAAAAAGCGGGGGGCCAGGCTCCTACAATGAGCAGTTCTTC. Its product reads: CASSIKSGGPGSYNEQFF. The chain is made from TRBV19 and TRBJ2-1; TRBD2 matches 9 bases in the middle. Trimming removed 2 bases from V and 0 bases from J; the gene matches leave 8 bases unexplained. The CDR3 covers 18 residues, taking in both the cysteine and the phenylalanine. The only DNA kept is the CDR3, 54 bases in frame from the first base. The germline V gene (reference sequence) yields LNHDA for CDR1 and SQIVND for CDR2.